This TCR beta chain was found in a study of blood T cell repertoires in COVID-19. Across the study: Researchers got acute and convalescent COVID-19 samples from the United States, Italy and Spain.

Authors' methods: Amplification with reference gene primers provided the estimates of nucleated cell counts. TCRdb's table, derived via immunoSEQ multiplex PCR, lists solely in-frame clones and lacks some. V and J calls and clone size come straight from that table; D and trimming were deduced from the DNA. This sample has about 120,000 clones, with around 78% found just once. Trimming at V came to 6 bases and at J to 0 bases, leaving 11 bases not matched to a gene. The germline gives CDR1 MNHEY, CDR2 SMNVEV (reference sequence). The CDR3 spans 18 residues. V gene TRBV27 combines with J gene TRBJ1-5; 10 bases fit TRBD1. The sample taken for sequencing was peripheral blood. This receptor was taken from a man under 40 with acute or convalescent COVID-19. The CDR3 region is CASRPGQGVGYSNQPQHF. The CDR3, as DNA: TGTGCCAGCAGACCAGGACAGGGGGTGGGATATAGCAATCAGCCCCAGCATTTT.